This T cell receptor (beta chain) was recovered during a study of shared clonotypes between healthy human individuals. Study at large: Three plates were used per donor for CD4 naive, three for CD4 memory, two for CD8 naive and one for CD8 memory. Regarding the study as a whole: When naive CD4 clonotypes were compared across a few donors, roughly 4.9% were shared.

This CDR3 region has 15 residues. V lost 5 bases to trimming and J lost 5 bases; unmatched junction nucleotides: 8. Per germline, CDR1 SEHNR and CDR2 FQNEAQ (reference sequence). The deep-level immunoSEQ assay was used. An approximately 220 ng quantity of DNA, 30,000 to 35,000 T cell genomes, went into the sorted-subset replicate PCRs. Repertoires were generated with immunoSEQ multiplex PCR, while TCRdb's copy carries only in-frame clones and drops some. This table holds roughly 1 million clones, around 78% found once. Note on this clone: Its antigen is as yet unknown.

This TCR derives from a young man in good health. Some clones in this sample may be carry-over from other donors' samples. The source material was memory CD4+ T cells from PBMCs. Indicated subset: CD45RA-negative fraction. The rearrangement joins TRBV7-9 to TRBJ2-1; 8 bases agree with TRBD2. The CDR3 region has the DNA TGTGCCAGCAGCGAGCGGGAGAGTGGTGACAATGAGCAGTTCTTC. This translates into CASSERESGDNEQFF.